This T cell receptor beta chain emerged from a study of PD-1 blockade in classical Hodgkin lymphoma. Study results and limitations: In CD4+ cells, TCR diversity went up significantly by C4D1, but in CD8+ cells it did not. Complete responders matched newly diagnosed patients in baseline diversity. Healthy donors were reported to have higher baseline TCR diversity than newly diagnosed patients.

Relapse after autologous stem cell transplantation occurred in every patient, and brentuximab vedotin exposure varied. Thawed PBMCs yielded CD4+ T cells through magnetic negative selection. Profiling relied on immunoSEQ multiplex PCR, and the TCRdb table lists in-frame clones only, not all of them. The repertoire holds under 4,500 clones, 78% seen once, with 5.7% in the top ten. This clone showed up just once. What it binds is unknown. Germline-derived CDR1 and CDR2 are SGDLS and YYNGEE. This CDR3 region has 14 residues. The V end lost 1 base, the J end lost 7 bases, and 11 bases lay between the germline ends.

The receptor comes from a human donor with classical Hodgkin lymphoma. The rearrangement uses TRBV9 and TRBJ1-4; weak D call: TRBD1 (5 bases). Sequenced material: CD4+ T cells from blood, taken at baseline. The CDR3 nucleotides are TGTGCCAGCAGCGTAAGCAGGGCAAGTGAAAAACTGTTTTTT. It yields the protein CASSVSRASEKLFF.